This TCR beta chain was retrieved from a study of blood T cells in healthy people across ages. Study outcomes and limitations: Donor CMV status was unknown, possibly confounding expanded clonotype changes.

Germline V gene sequence: CDR1 SQVTM, CDR2 ANQGSEA. The CDR3 is made up of 11 amino acids. Trimming shortened V by 6 bases and J by 6 bases, and 12 bases separated the two germline ends. About this clonotype itself: Its antigen is unidentified.

For the second PCR, which ran for 7 to 11 cycles, a sample-barcoded 5' primer and a J-beta primer mix were used. MiXCR, run by TCRdb on the 5' RACE reads, gives a single entry per CDR3 protein. The sample consists of 850,000 to 1,100,000 distinct CDR3 sequences, less than 45% of them appearing once. The genes are TRBV29-1 and TRBJ2-7; no clear D gene. This sequence was found in a man aged 18 to 30 in good health. The material sequenced was blood. As DNA, the CDR3 is TGCAGCGTCACCAACGGCGCCGAGCAGTACTTC. It is translated as CSVTNGAEQYF.